The clone carrying this T cell receptor beta chain has only one observation. The antigen is not known. This record comes from a study of Graves' ophthalmopathy and Graves' hyperthyroidism. Study-wide background: Hyperthyroidism counted as stable given no ophthalmopathy within 18 months of follow-up. The study's findings and limits: Blood shared most expanded thyroid clonotypes above 0.001 frequency. Using 13 signatures, a model distinguished ophthalmopathy from stable hyperthyroidism, reaching about 87% sensitivity and approximately 82% specificity.

The hyperthyroidism patients, aged 18 to 65, had been newly diagnosed, with under 2 months' duration. RNA transcripts were the template, and TCR beta CDR3 regions were amplified from them. Second-round multiplex PCR came after first-round RT-PCR with HTBI primers. TCRdb re-derived calls from the multiplex PCR reads in MiXCR, one entry per CDR3 protein. Here the sample spans about 1.1 million distinct CDR3 sequences, about two fifths being singletons. The CDR3 has 13 residues. Germline V lookup: CDR1 MNHEY, CDR2 SMNVEV (reference sequence). V gave up 2 bases and J gave up 5 bases, with 6 bases separating them.

V is TRBV27 and J is TRBJ2-2, with no clear D. What was sequenced was peripheral blood or thyroid tissue (not recorded which). The receptor was derived from an adult man with Graves' hyperthyroidism. The CDR3 reads CASSLPETGELFF. In DNA form, the CDR3 reads TGTGCCAGCAGTTTACCTGAGACCGGGGAGCTGTTTTTT.